This T cell receptor (beta chain) was retrieved from a study of chemoradiotherapy in HPV16-positive cancers. Study details: Candidate HPV-specific clones and shared TCR motifs came from a couple of HPV16-positive patients.

Some clones are missing from TCRdb's copy, which holds only in-frame ones; the method was immunoSEQ multiplex PCR. Counted here are 7,500 to 9,500 clones, approximately 70% occurring once; the ten biggest clones make up 20%. V was cut by 9 bases and J by 1 base, with 12 bases left in between. The CDR3 runs 14 residues. CDR1 and CDR2 from the germline V gene are MNHNY and SVGAGI (reference sequence). The chain combines TRBV6-6 with TRBJ1-4; TRBD1 is a possible D gene (5 bases). Sampling was performed from a patient who underwent chemoradiotherapy. The sequence came from a human donor with HPV-associated anogenital cancer. The CDR3 nucleotides read TGTGCCAGTTCCTACGGGGGAACTAATGAAAAACTGTTTTTT. Encoded protein: CASSYGGTNEKLFF.